Listed below are T cell receptor beta chains from one sample, sequenced in a study of shared clonotypes between healthy human individuals. The data were produced by immunoSEQ multiplex PCR, yet TCRdb's version contains in-frame clones alone and is incomplete. The data hold 950,000 to 1,100,000 clones, with about three quarters observed a single time. Sequencing used memory CD4+ T cells sorted from blood. The source is a man younger than 35 in good health. The CDR3 runs from the conserved cysteine through the conserved F or W.

j_gene: TRBJ2-2
v_gene: TRBV5-4
CDR3aa: CASSPHGGINTGELFF

j_gene: TRBJ1-2
v_gene: TRBV6-5
CDR3aa: CASRTDREHGYTF

j_gene: TRBJ2-3
v_gene: TRBV9
CDR3aa: CASSVVTTRTDTQYF

j_gene: TRBJ2-1
v_gene: TRBV11-2
CDR3aa: CASSSRDGRANNEQFF

j_gene: TRBJ1-2
v_gene: TRBV5-4
CDR3aa: CASSFRTAVGGYTF

j_gene: TRBJ1-2
v_gene: TRBV6-1
CDR3aa: CASERTGGQAYGYTF

j_gene: TRBJ2-1
v_gene: TRBV10-3
CDR3aa: CAISEAASGAYNEQFF

j_gene: TRBJ2-2
v_gene: TRBV18
CDR3aa: CASSPGGRNTGELFF

j_gene: TRBJ2-3
v_gene: TRBV4-1
CDR3aa: CASSQGLTSGRPDTQYF

j_gene: TRBJ2-1
v_gene: TRBV6-5
CDR3aa: CATSPSAFGYNEQFF

j_gene: TRBJ2-2
v_gene: TRBV15
CDR3aa: CATSRDASAGELFF

j_gene: TRBJ1-5
v_gene: TRBV18
CDR3aa: CASSGGTDSNQPQHF

j_gene: TRBJ1-2
v_gene: TRBV4-1
CDR3aa: CASSHVWQTDGYTF

j_gene: TRBJ2-1
v_gene: TRBV7-2
CDR3aa: CASSLAAGSYNEQFF

j_gene: TRBJ2-3
v_gene: TRBV9
CDR3aa: CASSVRVGSTDTQYF

j_gene: TRBJ2-2
v_gene: TRBV11-2
CDR3aa: CASSWAGTGELFF

j_gene: TRBJ2-5
v_gene: TRBV28
CDR3aa: CASTDKEGIQETQYF

j_gene: TRBJ2-7
v_gene: TRBV5-4
CDR3aa: CASSYRGYYEQYF

j_gene: TRBJ2-6
v_gene: TRBV27
CDR3aa: CASSTYTRSGANVLTF

j_gene: TRBJ1-5
v_gene: TRBV9
CDR3aa: CASSGQGTGNQPQHF

j_gene: TRBJ2-3
v_gene: TRBV4-1
CDR3aa: CASTLTVEGTQYF

j_gene: TRBJ2-3
v_gene: TRBV2
CDR3aa: CASRRRESDTQYF

j_gene: TRBJ1-2
v_gene: TRBV19
CDR3aa: CASRRPGQGSGYTF

j_gene: TRBJ1-5
v_gene: TRBV5-1
CDR3aa: CASSPSLGNQPQHF

j_gene: TRBJ1-1
v_gene: TRBV6-1
CDR3aa: CASTERGTEAFF

j_gene: TRBJ2-7
v_gene: TRBV6-1
CDR3aa: CASSLQTGSTYEQYF

j_gene: TRBJ1-2
v_gene: TRBV30
CDR3aa: CAWSAGTAYGYTF

j_gene: TRBJ1-3
v_gene: TRBV4-1
CDR3aa: CASSQDHTVSGNTIYF

j_gene: TRBJ1-2
v_gene: TRBV7-9
CDR3aa: CASSLGEINYGYTF

j_gene: TRBJ2-7
v_gene: TRBV6-5
CDR3aa: CASRSISVSYEQYF

j_gene: TRBJ1-3
v_gene: TRBV10-3
CDR3aa: CATEGSGNTIYF

j_gene: TRBJ1-5
v_gene: TRBV18
CDR3aa: CASSPARVDQPQHF

j_gene: TRBJ1-1
v_gene: TRBV6-6
CDR3aa: CASTNHAIAEAFF

j_gene: TRBJ2-7
v_gene: TRBV5-1
CDR3aa: CASSFGTTEGNEQYF

j_gene: TRBJ2-3
v_gene: TRBV5-5
CDR3aa: CASSSTGGWTDTQYF

j_gene: NA
v_gene: TRBV10-1
CDR3aa: CASSPRLAVYSYEQYF

j_gene: TRBJ1-2
v_gene: TRBV6-5
CDR3aa: CAIFGGGNYGYTF

j_gene: TRBJ2-3
v_gene: TRBV15
CDR3aa: CATSRDQGAFGTDTQYF

j_gene: TRBJ1-5
v_gene: TRBV6-6
CDR3aa: CASSYSSQGAHQPQHF